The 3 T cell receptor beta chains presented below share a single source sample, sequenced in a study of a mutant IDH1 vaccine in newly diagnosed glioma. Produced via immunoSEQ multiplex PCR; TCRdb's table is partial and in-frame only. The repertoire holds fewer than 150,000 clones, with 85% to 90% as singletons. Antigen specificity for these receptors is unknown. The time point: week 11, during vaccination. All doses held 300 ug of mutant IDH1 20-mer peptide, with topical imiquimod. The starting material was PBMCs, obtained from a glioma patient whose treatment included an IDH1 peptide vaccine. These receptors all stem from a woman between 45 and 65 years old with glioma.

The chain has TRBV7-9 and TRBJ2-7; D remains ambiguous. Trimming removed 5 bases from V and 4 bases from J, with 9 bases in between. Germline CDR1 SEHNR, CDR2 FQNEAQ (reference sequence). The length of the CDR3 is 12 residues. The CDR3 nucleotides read TGTGCCAGCAGCCCGACTGGTTACGAGCAGTACTTC. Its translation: CASSPTGYEQYF.

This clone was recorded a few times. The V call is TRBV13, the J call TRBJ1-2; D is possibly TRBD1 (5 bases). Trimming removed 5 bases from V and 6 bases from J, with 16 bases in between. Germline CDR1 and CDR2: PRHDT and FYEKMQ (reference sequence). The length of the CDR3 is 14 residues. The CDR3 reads CASSAGTVAHGYTF. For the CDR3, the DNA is TGTGCCAGCAGCGCCGGGACGGTCGCGCATGGCTACACCTTC.

CDR3 in amino acids: CASSQEGTLYEQYF. CDR3 nucleotide sequence: TGCGCCAGCAGCCAAGAGGGGACCCTCTACGAGCAGTACTTC. The chain uses TRBV4-1 and TRBJ2-7; either TRBD1 or TRBD2 may fit D (5 bases each). V shed 0 bases and J shed 3 bases, with 9 bases lying between them. This CDR3 comprises 14 residues. Germline lookup yields CDR1 MGHRA and CDR2 YSYEKL.